This TCR beta chain was documented in a study of T cell responses to AZD1222 COVID-19 vaccine. Assay used: immunoSEQ multiplex PCR; TCRdb lists only in-frame clones, some missing. The sample has around 110,000 clones, about 90% seen once. V dropped 4 bases and J dropped 8; count of bases not matched to a gene: 8. This CDR3 has 15 residues. Germline-derived CDR1 and CDR2 are MNHEY and SMNVEV (reference sequence). The chain carries TRBV27 and TRBJ1-4; 9 nucleotides agree with TRBD1. The source material was peripheral blood, sampled 28 days after the second AZD1222 dose. This clonotype was sampled from an adult who received the AZD1222 COVID-19 vaccine. The CDR3 DNA reads as TGTGCCAGCAGTTCCCTCCCCGGGACAGGGGAAAAACTGTTTTTT. Encoded protein: CASSSLPGTGEKLFF.